The 15 T cell receptor beta chains in this list originate from one sample, sequenced in a study of T cells after yellow fever vaccination. From the 5' RACE reads, TCRdb called clonotypes with MiXCR, one entry per CDR3 protein. The sample holds over 150,000 distinct CDR3 sequences, 6% to 7.5% seen once. The sequencing used CD4+ T cells sorted from PBMCs, collected 4 to 6 days after the first yellow fever vaccination. The receptor set was obtained from a man aged 18 to 35 who received the YFV17D yellow fever vaccine.

V usage is TRBV11-2 and J usage is TRBJ1-2; 7 bases are shared with TRBD1. Germline CDR1 SGHAT, CDR2 FQNNGV. Germline trimming cut 4 bases from V and 1 base from J; bases unmatched to any gene: 6. CDR3 length: 15 residues. This CDR3 is CASSSPGQLNYGYTF. CDR3 DNA sequence: TGTGCCAGCAGCTCGCCGGGACAGCTTAACTATGGCTACACCTTC.

In this sample, this clonotype turned up once. The chain uses TRBV20-1 and TRBJ2-2; D is possibly TRBD1 or TRBD2 (5 bases each). The CDR3 is 14 residues long. Germline CDR1 DFQATT, CDR2 SNEGSKA (reference sequence). V lost 4 bases and J lost 3, with 12 bases in between. Written as DNA, the CDR3 is TGCAGTGCTACTCGTACGGGGCACACCGGGGAGCTGTTTTTT. This gives the protein CSATRTGHTGELFF.

This clonotype was recorded at least ten times. V and J are TRBV15 and TRBJ1-4; D is possibly TRBD1 (6 bases). Germline V gives CDR1 LNHNV, CDR2 YYDKDF (reference sequence). V was cut by 0 bases and J by 6 bases, with 11 bases left in between. The CDR3 is 15 amino acids. CDR3 protein: CATSREWGRDEKLFF. The CDR3 DNA reads as TGTGCCACCAGCAGAGAGTGGGGGCGGGATGAAAAACTGTTTTTT.

The rearrangement links TRBV7-9 to TRBJ2-1; 7 bases fit TRBD2. V lost 5 bases to trimming and J lost 5 bases; unmatched junction nucleotides: 9. This CDR3 spans 15 amino acids. Germline V gives CDR1 SEHNR, CDR2 FQNEAQ (reference sequence). CDR3 region: CASSRTSWYNNEQFF. For the CDR3, the DNA is TGTGCCAGCAGCCGGACTAGTTGGTATAACAATGAGCAGTTCTTC. Combining the CDR3 with reference TRBV7-9 and TRBJ2-1 gives the whole variable domain DTGVSQNPRHKITKRGQNVTFRCDPISEHNRLYWYRQTLGQGPEFLTYFQNEAQLEKSRLLSDRFSAERPKGSFSTLEIQRTEQGDSAMYLCASSRTSWYNNEQFFGPGTRLTVL.

This clonotype was detected many times. The chain uses TRBV28 and TRBJ1-1; TRBD1 might be the D (5 bases). Trimming pared 1 base from V and 4 bases from J, leaving 16 bases between. Per the germline V gene, CDR1 is MDHEN and CDR2 is SYDVKM. This CDR3 has 16 amino acids. The CDR3 loop is CASSLYFGAGGTEAFF. In DNA, the CDR3 is TGTGCCAGCAGTTTATATTTCGGGGCGGGGGGCACTGAAGCTTTCTTT.

Notes on this clonotype: One base away lies a much larger clone, so this may be a sequencing read error. The chain combines TRBV20-1 with TRBJ1-1; D is uncertain. Deletions cut 3 bases from V and 4 bases from J, with 6 bases between. The CDR3 runs 11 residues. Looked up from germline, CDR1 is DFQATT and CDR2 is SNEGSKA (reference sequence). The CDR3 DNA reads TGCAGTGCTAGGGTGGGCACTGAAGCTTTCTTT. Translating gives CSARVGTEAFF.

This clonotype was counted ten times or more. V usage is TRBV24-1 and J usage is TRBJ2-1, with 7 bases identical to TRBD1. With 2 bases clipped from V and 8 bases from J, the junction kept 5 bases outside the gene matches. The germline V gene encodes CDR1 KGHDR and CDR2 SFDVKD. This CDR3 has 14 residues. CDR3 bases: TGTGCCACCAGTGATTCGACAGGGTTCGATGAGCAGTTCTTC. It specifies CATSDSTGFDEQFF.

This clonotype was counted many times. V usage is TRBV7-2 and J usage is TRBJ2-2; D remains ambiguous. CDR1 SGHTA and CDR2 FQGNSA come from the germline V gene. The CDR3 spans 15 residues. Trimming took off 1 base at V and 3 bases at J, with 9 bases between the two ends. The CDR3 DNA reads as TGTGCCAGCAGCTTAGGTGCAGCACACACCGGGGAGCTGTTTTTT. This sequence encodes CASSLGAAHTGELFF.

This clonotype was seen only a few times. The chain joins TRBV9 to TRBJ1-2; no definite D call. Germline CDR1 reads SGDLS; CDR2 reads YYNGEE. This CDR3 is 12 amino acids long. Between the trimmed V and J ends, which lost 0 bases and 7 bases, there was a span of 7 bases. The CDR3 coding sequence is TGTGCCAGCAGCGTAGGGGCTTCTGGCTACACCTTC. Protein: CASSVGASGYTF.

At least ten counts were recorded for this clonotype. This sequence joins TRBV4-1 and TRBJ2-4; unclear D gene. The CDR3 runs 17 residues. V lost 4 bases and J lost 0, with 16 bases in between. CDR1 and CDR2 (germline): MGHRA, YSYEKL. Here the CDR3 DNA reads TGCGCCAGCAGCCCCCGGACGGTGTTAATAGCCAAAAACATTCAGTACTTC. The encoded protein is CASSPRTVLIAKNIQYF.

This clonotype was detected ten times or more. The rearrangement uses TRBV6-1 and TRBJ2-7, with unresolved D. The CDR3 is 13 residues long. From germline, CDR1 is MNHNS and CDR2 SASEGT. V lost 4 bases to trimming and J lost 0 bases, with 7 bases between them. The CDR3 region is CASSGWGSYEQYV. CDR3 coding DNA: TGTGCCAGCAGTGGTTGGGGCTCCTACGAGCAGTACGTC.

Only a few counts were recorded for this clonotype. The junction differs from germline at one of its ends, possibly a read error. The gene calls are TRBV7-8 and TRBJ2-1; D is unresolved. From germline, CDR1 is SGHVS and CDR2 FQNEAQ. There are 15 residues in the CDR3. This CDR3 reads CASSFQTVSHNEQFF. DNA for the CDR3: TGTGCCAGCAGCTTCCAAACAGTCTCCCACAATGAGCAGTTCTTC. Together with reference TRBV7-8 and TRBJ2-1, the CDR3 gives the full variable domain: GAGVSQSPRYKVAKRGQDVALRCDPISGHVSLFWYQQALGQGPEFLTYFQNEAQLDKSGLPSDRFFAERPEGSVSTLKIQRTQQEDSAVYLCASSFQTVSHNEQFFGPGTRLTVL.

This sequence joins TRBV5-1 and TRBJ2-1; D not certain. Between the trimmed V and J ends, which lost 0 bases and 5 bases, there was a span of 12 bases. This CDR3 spans 15 amino acids. The germline V gene encodes CDR1 SGHRS and CDR2 YFSETQ. The CDR3 loop reads CASSLAPTLHNEQFF. The CDR3, as DNA: TGCGCCAGCAGCTTGGCGCCAACCTTGCACAATGAGCAGTTCTTC. The complete variable domain, with remaining parts taken from reference TRBV5-1 and TRBJ2-1, reads KAGVTQTPRYLIKTRGQQVTLSCSPISGHRSVSWYQQTPGQGLQFLFEYFSETQRNKGNFPGRFSGRQFSNSRSEMNVSTLELGDSALYLCASSLAPTLHNEQFFGPGTRLTVL.

This clonotype has at least ten counts. The CDR3 protein is CASSFGTGSYEQYV. Written as DNA, the CDR3 is TGTGCCAGCAGCTTCGGGACAGGGAGCTACGAGCAGTACGTC. The chain joins TRBV12-3 or TRBV12-4 to TRBJ2-7; 9 bases fit TRBD1. The CDR3 is 14 amino acids. V dropped 6 bases and J dropped 3; count of bases not matched to a gene: 6.

This clonotype was seen many times. The chain employs TRBV25-1 and TRBJ1-2; TRBD1 is a possible D gene (5 bases). V lost 2 bases and J 1 base, leaving 5 bases between the germline ends. CDR1 MGHDK and CDR2 SYGVNS come from the germline V gene. The CDR3 contains 13 residues. For the CDR3, the DNA is TGTGCCAGCAGTGAAGGGGGTAACTATGGCTACACCTTC. Translated: CASSEGGNYGYTF.